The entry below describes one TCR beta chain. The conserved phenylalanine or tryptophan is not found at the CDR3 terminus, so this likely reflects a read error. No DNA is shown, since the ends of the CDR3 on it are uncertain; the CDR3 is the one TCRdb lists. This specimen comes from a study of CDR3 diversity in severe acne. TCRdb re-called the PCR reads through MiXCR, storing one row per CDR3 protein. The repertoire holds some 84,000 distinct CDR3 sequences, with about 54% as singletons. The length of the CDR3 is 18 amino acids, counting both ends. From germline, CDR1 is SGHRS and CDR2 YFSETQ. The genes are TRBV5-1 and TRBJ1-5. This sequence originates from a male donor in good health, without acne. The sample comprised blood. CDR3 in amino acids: CASSFKGGRSYNEQLGHS.